The 30 T cell receptor beta chains listed next were all sequenced from one sample in a study of blood T cell repertoires in COVID-19. The protocol was immunoSEQ multiplex PCR, while the TCRdb copy is restricted to in-frame clones and leaves out a portion. In the table there are approximately 220,000 clones, approximately 88% of which are singletons. Sequencing used PBMCs or T cells enriched from blood (not recorded which). The receptors come from a woman aged 25 to 39 with acute COVID-19.

The CDR3 DNA is TGCGCCAGCTCTACGGGACAGGGGTTCTACGAGCAGTACTTC. It specifies CASSTGQGFYEQYF. V gene TRBV10-1 combines with J gene TRBJ2-7; TRBD1 aligns across 10 bases. The V gene end was trimmed by 8 bases and the J gene end by 3 bases; junction bases not matched to a gene: 7. This CDR3 has 14 amino acids. Germline CDR1 and CDR2: WNHNN and SYGVQD (reference sequence).

The sample holds one count of this clone. The V and J genes are TRBV29-1 and TRBJ1-2; 9 bases map to TRBD1. Germline V gene lookup returns CDR1 SQVTM and CDR2 ANQGSEA. The CDR3 runs 13 residues. After removal of 4 bases from V and 4 bases from J, the junction contained 4 bases not matched to a gene. CDR3 in amino acids: CSVAGQGSYGYTF. In nucleotides, the CDR3 is TGCAGCGTTGCCGGACAGGGGAGCTATGGCTACACCTTC.

Turning to this clone: A much larger clone lies a single base off, so this may be a read error. V is TRBV12-3 or TRBV12-4 and J is TRBJ1-1; D uncertain. Trimming took 1 base from V and 1 from J, leaving 4 bases between them. The CDR3 contains 13 residues. The CDR3 loop reads CASSLGPNTEAFF. The DNA for the CDR3 is TGTGCCAGCAGTTTAGGGCCGAACACTGAAGCTTTCTTT.

The chain joins TRBV5-8 to TRBJ2-7; 9 bases align to TRBD1. V dropped 4 bases and J dropped 3; count of bases not matched to a gene: 5. Germline assignment: CDR1 SGHTS and CDR2 YDEGEE. CDR3 length: 14 residues. The CDR3 region is CASSKGTGSYEQYF. CDR3 bases: TGTGCCAGCAGCAAAGGGACAGGGAGCTACGAGCAGTACTTC.

Of note for this clone: At one boundary the junction diverges from the germline segment, which might be a read error. The rearrangement uses TRBV12-5 and TRBJ2-2; tentatively, D is TRBD1 (5 bases). CDR3 length: 18 amino acids. CDR1 is LGHNT, CDR2 FRNRAP, per germline. CDR3 nucleotides: TGTGCTAGTGGTTTACAGCGTAGACAGCTCGCGAACACCAGGGAGCTGTTTTTT. It specifies CASGLQRRQLANTRELFF.

This clone was observed a few times. The V and J genes are TRBV30 and TRBJ1-4, with D possibly TRBD1 on 6 matching bases. The germline CDR1 and CDR2 sequences are GTSNPN and SVGIG (reference sequence). V was cut by 1 base and J by 5 bases, with 14 bases left in between. The CDR3 has 15 amino acids. CDR3 sequence reads: CAWSERGSRNEKLFF. CDR3 DNA sequence: TGTGCCTGGAGTGAAAGGGGGTCCAGAAATGAAAAACTGTTTTTT.

CDR3 bases: TGTGCCAGTAGTCCTCACCCCAGGGACAGCCTAGCCAAAAACATTCAGTACTTC. Encoded protein: CASSPHPRDSLAKNIQYF. V and J are TRBV19 and TRBJ2-4; 7 positions agree with TRBD1. J gave up 0 bases and V 5 bases, and 13 bases lay outside the gene matches. The CDR3 covers 18 residues. Germline-derived CDR1 and CDR2 are LNHDA and SQIVND (reference sequence).

The genes are TRBV6-6 and TRBJ2-7, with 9 bases matching TRBD1. Trimming took 5 bases from V and 1 from J; bases not matched to a gene: 12. In germline, CDR1 is MNHNY, CDR2 SVGAGI (reference sequence). The CDR3 covers 17 residues. CDR3 in amino acids: CASSPSLPGQGSYEQYF. CDR3 in DNA: TGTGCCAGCAGTCCCTCACTACCGGGACAGGGTTCCTACGAGCAGTACTTC.

The V call is TRBV7-9, the J call TRBJ2-2, with TRBD1 matching 7 bases. CDR3 length equals 16 residues. V shed 6 bases, J shed 0 bases, and the junction held 7 bases outside the gene matches. Germline V gene lookup returns CDR1 SEHNR and CDR2 FQNEAQ (reference sequence). The CDR3 protein is CASSGTGTANTGELFF. Written as DNA, the CDR3 is TGTGCCAGCAGTGGGACCGGGACAGCGAACACCGGGGAGCTGTTTTTT.

The V call is TRBV7-6, the J call TRBJ1-6, with D possibly TRBD1 on 5 matching bases. The V gene lost 2 bases and the J gene lost 8 bases, with 10 bases spanning the gap. The CDR3 has 14 amino acids. The germline V gene encodes CDR1 SGHVS and CDR2 FNYEAQ. The CDR3 region is CASSLLTEDSPLHF. The CDR3 DNA is TGTGCCAGCAGCTTATTGACAGAGGATTCACCCCTCCACTTT. Full variable domain (remainder filled in from reference TRBV7-6 and TRBJ1-6): GAGVSQSPRYKVTKRGQDVALRCDPISGHVSLYWYRQALGQGPEFLTYFNYEAQQDKSGLPNDRFSAERPEGSISTLTIQRTEQRDSAMYRCASSLLTEDSPLHFGNGTRLTVT.

This rearrangement joins TRBV19 to TRBJ1-5, with D unclear. The CDR3 runs to 17 residues. CDR1 and CDR2 (germline): LNHDA, SQIVND (reference sequence). V lost 1 base and J 6 bases, leaving 19 bases between the germline ends. CDR3 residues: CASSIAGFRGLGQPQHF. The CDR3, as DNA: TGTGCCAGTAGTATAGCTGGTTTTAGAGGTCTGGGTCAGCCCCAGCATTTT.

The chain recombines TRBV5-1 with TRBJ1-1; no clear D. V was shortened by 0 bases and J by 0 bases, with 6 bases between the two germline ends. The CDR3 consists of 14 residues. Per the germline V gene, CDR1 is SGHRS and CDR2 is YFSETQ. The CDR3 region has the DNA TGCGCCAGCAGCTTGGACATCATGAACACTGAAGCTTTCTTT. Its protein is CASSLDIMNTEAFF.

This clone occurred a few times. V usage is TRBV30 and J usage is TRBJ2-7; 8 bases line up with TRBD2. CDR1 GTSNPN and CDR2 SVGIG come from the germline V gene (reference sequence). The CDR3 totals 16 residues. J gave up 0 bases and V 1 base, and 8 bases lay outside the gene matches. CDR3 in amino acids: CAWSGPQRGSSYEQYF. CDR3 bases: TGTGCCTGGAGTGGCCCTCAGCGGGGGAGCTCCTACGAGCAGTACTTC.

The chain has TRBV9 and TRBJ2-3; D is unresolved. The CDR3 spans 13 residues. Germline CDR1 reads SGDLS; CDR2 reads YYNGEE. With 3 bases removed from V and 0 bases from J, the gap between germline ends came to 5 bases. This CDR3 is CASSDSSTDTQYF. In nucleotides, the CDR3 is TGTGCCAGCAGCGACAGTAGCACAGATACGCAGTATTTT.

This clone was picked up one time. This chain uses TRBV7-9 with TRBJ2-7; tentative D call: TRBD1 (6 bases). This CDR3 has 14 residues. Germline V gene sequence: CDR1 SEHNR, CDR2 FQNEAQ (reference sequence). Trimming took off 6 bases at V and 7 bases at J, with 19 bases between the two ends. CDR3 amino acids: CASSQGPELSEQYF. CDR3 sequence (DNA): TGTGCCAGCAGTCAGGGGCCAGAGTTGAGTGAGCAGTACTTC.

This chain links TRBV19 with TRBJ1-3; no clear D. Germline V gene lookup returns CDR1 LNHDA and CDR2 SQIVND (reference sequence). V was trimmed by 7 bases and J by 3 bases, leaving 19 bases between them. CDR3 length: 16 amino acids. DNA for the CDR3: TGTGCCAGTACTCGGGTCCACGGGATCGGTGGAAACACCATATATTTT. The encoded protein is CASTRVHGIGGNTIYF.

The chain couples TRBV27 to TRBJ2-1, with 9 bases identical to TRBD2. CDR3 size: 16 residues. V was pared by 4 bases and J by 2 bases, with 6 bases of the junction left unmatched. Germline V CDR1 and CDR2: MNHEY, SMNVEV (reference sequence). CDR3 amino acids: CASSSPASGAYNEQFF. The CDR3 nucleotides are TGTGCCAGCAGTTCCCCCGCTAGCGGGGCCTACAATGAGCAGTTCTTC.

This chain joins TRBV6-5 and TRBJ1-2; 11 bases line up with TRBD1. The CDR3 is made up of 14 amino acids. Germline trimming cut 10 bases from V and 3 bases from J; bases unmatched to any gene: 7. Per the germline V gene, CDR1 is MNHEY and CDR2 is SVGAGI. The CDR3 DNA reads TGTGCCACCGGGACAGGGGGGTTCGACTATGGCTACACCTTC. Translating it yields CATGTGGFDYGYTF.

The rearrangement joins TRBV4-3 to TRBJ1-1, with 8 bases aligning to TRBD1. Trimming removed 0 bases from V and 1 base from J; junction bases left unmatched: 4. Germline-derived CDR1 and CDR2 are LGHNA and YSLEER. The CDR3 covers 16 residues. The CDR3 nucleotides read TGCGCCAGCAGCCAAGAAAACGGGACAGGGAACACTGAAGCTTTCTTT. Amino acid sequence: CASSQENGTGNTEAFF.

V and J are TRBV5-8 and TRBJ2-5; the match to TRBD2 covers 9 bases. The CDR3 loop spans 15 amino acids. CDR1 is SGHTS and CDR2 is YDEGEE in the germline V gene. The J segment lost 7 bases and the V segment lost 0 bases, leaving 7 bases of the junction unmatched. The CDR3 DNA reads as TGTGCCAGCAGCTTGGACCAGGGACTAGCAACGACCCAGTACTTC. It codes for CASSLDQGLATTQYF.

J is TRBJ1-4 and V is TRBV7-6; D may be TRBD1 (5 bases). Germline CDR1 is SGHVS and CDR2 is FNYEAQ. There are 16 residues in the CDR3. Trimming took 6 bases from V and 8 from J, leaving 22 bases between them. CDR3 loop: CASRSGAGAEGEKLFF. As DNA, the CDR3 is TGTGCCAGCAGAAGCGGGGCCGGGGCTGAAGGAGAAAAACTGTTTTTT.

The V and J genes are TRBV4-1 and TRBJ1-1; TRBD1 matches at 8 bases. This CDR3 is built from 16 residues. V lost 3 bases to trimming and J lost 4 bases; unmatched junction nucleotides: 10. Germline CDR1 is MGHRA and CDR2 is YSYEKL. CDR3 sequence (DNA): TGCGCCAGCAGCCACCTCTGGGGGGGACAGGCCACTGAAGCTTTCTTT. As protein: CASSHLWGGQATEAFF.

J is TRBJ1-4 and V is TRBV9, with 9 bases fitting TRBD1. J lost 8 bases, V lost 4 bases, and 9 bases had no gene match. From germline, CDR1 is SGDLS and CDR2 YYNGEE. This CDR3 has 15 residues. CDR3 amino acids: CASSLTGGVREKLFF. Written as DNA, the CDR3 is TGTGCCAGCAGCTTAACAGGGGGCGTGAGGGAAAAACTGTTTTTT.

The rearrangement links TRBV5-5 to TRBJ1-5, with 10 bases matching TRBD1. The CDR3 sequence is 17 residues long. Germline CDR1 and CDR2: SGHKS and YYEKEE (reference sequence). V was clipped by 1 base and J by 1 base; unmatched bases: 5. The CDR3, as DNA: TGTGCCAGCAGCTTGTCCGACAGGGGGCCCAGCAATCAGCCCCAGCATTTT. Its translation: CASSLSDRGPSNQPQHF. The full variable domain, its missing parts supplied by reference TRBV5-5 and TRBJ1-5, is DAGVTQSPTHLIKTRGQQVTLRCSPISGHKSVSWYQQVLGQGPQFIFQYYEKEERGRGNFPDRFSARQFPNYSSELNVNALLLGDSALYLCASSLSDRGPSNQPQHFGDGTRLSIL.

The rearrangement joins TRBV19 to TRBJ1-2, with TRBD1 matching over 8 bases. Per the germline V gene, CDR1 is LNHDA and CDR2 is SQIVND (reference sequence). The trim removed 10 bases at V and 3 bases at J, leaving 4 bases unmatched. CDR3 length: 12 amino acids. CDR3 coding DNA: TGTGCCACTCAGACAGGGGACTATGGCTACACCTTC. This translates into CATQTGDYGYTF.

The sample holds a few counts of this clone. The chain uses TRBV4-1 and TRBJ1-6, with unresolved D. Deletions cut 4 bases from V and 7 bases from J, with 14 bases between. Germline V CDR1 and CDR2: MGHRA, YSYEKL. The length of the CDR3 is 15 residues. CDR3 DNA: TGCGCCAGCAGCCGACATGACTACTCCAATTCACCCCTCCACTTT. Its translation: CASSRHDYSNSPLHF.

This clone appeared many times. The chain has TRBV29-1 and TRBJ1-5; 9 bases agree with TRBD1. The CDR3 has 13 residues. Per the germline V gene, CDR1 is SQVTM and CDR2 is ANQGSEA. V lost 5 bases and J lost 4; bases outside the gene matches: 3. The CDR3 spells CSVPGQGNQPQHF. The CDR3 bases are TGCAGCGTTCCGGGACAGGGTAATCAGCCCCAGCATTTT.

In DNA, the CDR3 is TGTGCCAGCAGCTTAGAGTCTAGCTTGCAAGAGACCCAGTACTTC. It codes for CASSLESSLQETQYF. The chain uses TRBV7-2 and TRBJ2-5, with D possibly matching TRBD2 (5 bases). Between the trimmed V and J ends, which lost 1 base and 2 bases, there was a span of 11 bases. Looked up from germline, CDR1 is SGHTA and CDR2 is FQGNSA. This CDR3 region has 15 residues.

Here the CDR3 DNA reads TGTGCCAGCAGTTTCGAGAAGGATACGCAGTATTTT. It yields the protein CASSFEKDTQYF. This chain links TRBV12-3 or TRBV12-4 with TRBJ2-3; D gene ambiguous. The length of the CDR3 is 12 residues. Trimming stripped 3 bases from V and 6 bases from J, with 7 bases between.

V is TRBV11-1 and J is TRBJ1-6; 8 bases align to TRBD1. This CDR3 is 14 amino acids long. Trimming took 5 bases from V and 10 from J; bases not matched to a gene: 7. From germline, CDR1 is SGHAT and CDR2 FQDESV (reference sequence). CDR3 region: CASSPRTGSSPLHF. For the CDR3, the DNA is TGTGCCAGCAGCCCCCGGACAGGGTCCTCACCCCTCCACTTT.